This T cell receptor beta chain is drawn from a study of shared clonotypes between healthy human individuals (dated by TCRdb to about 2020). About the investigation overall: A couple of women and a few men aged 18 to 49 years were included in the cohort. For each donor, CD4 naive and CD4 memory were each run on three plates, CD8 naive on two plates, and CD8 memory on one plate. Leukapheresis yielded between about 0.8 and 8.9 billion PBMCs per donor. To estimate repertoire size and how much clonotypes are shared between individuals, the study performed deep sequencing of blood TCR repertoires from roughly five healthy adults. Different laboratories and diverse techniques were used to prepare libraries and sequence TCR repertoires, to increase sequencing depth and limit assay-specific biases. General study outcomes and caveats: Higher generation probabilities were observed for clonotypes shared by all four sorted-subset donors than for non-shared clonotypes. Sampling was restricted to blood, and TCR repertoires in tissue are likely to differ from TCR repertoires in blood. Sharing across several donors was observed for approximately 4.6% of naive CD4, 3% to 4% of naive CD8, 2% to 2.5% of memory CD4, and roughly 0.43% of memory CD8 clonotypes. Naive subsets generally had larger estimated clonotype richness than memory subsets did. Even with the large sequencing depth, rarefaction of the sorted-subset datasets indicated that sequencing was incomplete. Pairwise subsampling indicated that sequencing depth was expected to affect the degree of clonotype sharing among donors. Because the study included a small number of donors, the genetic and exposure-history diversity represented was limited.

This clone showed up just a few times. Its binding antigen is unknown. Being one base from a much bigger clone, this may be a read error. Donors were healthy HIV-negative adults with no recently reported acute infections or vaccinations. All donors were Caucasian adults living in Nashville, Tennessee, USA. CD4+ T cells were enriched through magnetic negative selection, after which naive cells were positively selected on CD45RA and the remaining negative fraction served as the memory subset. Blood was collected by leukapheresis, and PBMCs were isolated by Ficoll-Histopaque density gradient centrifugation and then cryopreserved in liquid nitrogen vapor phase. Purity and quantity of every magnetically sorted T cell population were checked by analytical flow cytometry. Genomic DNA was isolated from each sorted fraction and quantified by UV absorbance on a Nanodrop 2000c. Using the deep immunoSEQ assay, TCR CDR3 regions were amplified from genomic DNA by multiplex PCR. Extracted genomic DNA from each cell subset was spread evenly across all wells of several immunoSEQ 96-well plates, with each plate serving as a replicate. Each replicate PCR for sorted subsets received around 210 ng genomic DNA, equal to about 30,000 T cell genomes. Purified libraries were quantified with a Qubit 3.0 fluorometer, sized on a Bioanalyzer 2100, and re-quantified with the KAPA Library Quantification kit. A separate single-read 150-cycle Illumina NextSeq 550 flow cell was used to sequence each immunoSEQ 96-well plate. In the source study's methods: Because the immunoSEQ output included only junctional sequences and no quality scores, the filtering could not be the same as the filtering used for full-length reads. Sequences were annotated with PyIR, a Python wrapper for IgBLAST v1.9, and V/J genes and CDR3 were assigned using IMGT germline references. Any read was removed if the V/J assignment was weak (E-value above 1e-6), the CDR3 was missing, or the read contained stop codons, out-of-frame junctions, or ambiguous translated residues. V3J clonotypes were defined as sequences sharing an identical inferred V gene, J gene, and CDR3 amino acid sequence. Percentage overlap between repertoires was calculated by dividing the number of shared unique clonotypes by the size of the smaller repertoire. Three approaches were used to assess repertoire richness: RTK rarefaction, the Chao1 estimator, and Recon v2.1 estimates of unobserved clonotypes. OLGA was used to compute generation probabilities for all TCRbeta clonotypes that the gDNA method yielded from four donors. The source is immuneACCESS, and TCRdb retained only in-frame sequences with V and J called. Part of the clones is not carried over; for the studies checked, unresolved V genes explain less than half of this, and the remainder is unexplained. V and J calls and clone size follow that table, whereas D and trimming were derived from the DNA. Recorded for this sample are about 2.4 million clones; 93% of them occurred a single time. The ten largest account for 0.35% to 0.45% of the sample.

Sequences were obtained from naive CD4+ T cells from PBMCs. The cell subset or site label corresponds to: CD45RA+ positively selected. This clonotype originated in a young man in good health. Some clones in this sample may be carry-over from other donors' samples.

Read as DNA, the sequence is TGTGCCAGCAGCTTCGCAGATACGCAGTATTTT. The translation is CASSFADTQYF. The chain joins TRBV7-2 to TRBJ2-3; the D gene identity is not certain. Taken from cysteine to phenylalanine, the CDR3 has 11 residues. CDR3 DNA is the only sequence kept; it has 33 bases, read in frame from the first base. The junction carries 2 bases between V and J, which are trimmed by 3 bases and 4 bases respectively. CDR1 and CDR2 are drawn from the germline V gene: SGHTA, FQGNSA.